This TCR beta chain was obtained from a study of T-cell reconstitution after alpha-beta-depleted transplantation in children. Preparing the TCRbeta library involved the use of unique molecular identifiers. Via MiXCR, TCRdb re-called the PCR reads, giving one row per CDR3 protein. The table shows 200,000 to 250,000 distinct CDR3 sequences, with 8.5% to 10% occurring only once. CDR3 length: 14 amino acids. The germline V and J ends were trimmed by 1 base and 8 bases, with 12 bases remaining between them. The V gene's germline CDR1 is SGDLS and CDR2 YYNGEE. The specimen comprised PBMCs from the stem cell graft donor, sampled from the stem cell graft. The clonotype originates from a human donor who donated a stem cell graft to a child with acute lymphoblastic leukemia. This chain links TRBV9 with TRBJ1-4; weak D call: TRBD1 (6 bases). This CDR3 reads CASSVSRGYEKLFF. The DNA for the CDR3 is TGTGCCAGCAGCGTATCAAGGGGGTACGAAAAACTGTTTTTT.